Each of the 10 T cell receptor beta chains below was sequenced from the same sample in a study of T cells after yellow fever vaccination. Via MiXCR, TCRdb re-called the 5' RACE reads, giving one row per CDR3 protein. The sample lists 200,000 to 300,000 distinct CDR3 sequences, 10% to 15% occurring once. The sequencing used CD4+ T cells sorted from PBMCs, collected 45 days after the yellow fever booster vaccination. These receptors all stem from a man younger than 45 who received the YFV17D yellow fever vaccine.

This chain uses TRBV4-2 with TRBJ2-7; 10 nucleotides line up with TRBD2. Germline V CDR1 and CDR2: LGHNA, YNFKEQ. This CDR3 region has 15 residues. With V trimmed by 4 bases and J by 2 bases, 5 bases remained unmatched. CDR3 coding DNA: TGTGCCAGCAGCCGGCGGACTAGCGGTCCCTACGAGCAGTACTTC. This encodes CASSRRTSGPYEQYF.

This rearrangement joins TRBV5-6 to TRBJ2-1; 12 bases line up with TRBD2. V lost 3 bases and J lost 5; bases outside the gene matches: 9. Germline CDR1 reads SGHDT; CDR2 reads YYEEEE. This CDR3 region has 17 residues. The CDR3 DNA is TGTGCCAGCAGCTCGACCCTACTAGCGGGAGGCAACAATGAGCAGTTCTTC. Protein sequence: CASSSTLLAGGNNEQFF.

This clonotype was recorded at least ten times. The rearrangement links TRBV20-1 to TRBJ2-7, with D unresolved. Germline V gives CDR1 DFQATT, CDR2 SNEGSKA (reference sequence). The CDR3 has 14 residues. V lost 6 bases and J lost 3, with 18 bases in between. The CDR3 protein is CSASSRAADYEQYF. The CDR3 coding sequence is TGCAGTGCCAGCTCTCGGGCGGCTGACTACGAGCAGTACTTC.

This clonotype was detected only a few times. CDR3 nucleotide sequence: TGCAGTCTGGTGGGGACAGAAAAGCAGTTCTTC. Amino acids: CSLVGTEKQFF. V and J are TRBV20-1 and TRBJ2-1; 7 bases map to TRBD1. Unmatched junction bases numbered 9, after V lost 8 bases and J lost 11 bases. CDR3 length: 11 residues. In germline, CDR1 is DFQATT, CDR2 SNEGSKA (reference sequence).

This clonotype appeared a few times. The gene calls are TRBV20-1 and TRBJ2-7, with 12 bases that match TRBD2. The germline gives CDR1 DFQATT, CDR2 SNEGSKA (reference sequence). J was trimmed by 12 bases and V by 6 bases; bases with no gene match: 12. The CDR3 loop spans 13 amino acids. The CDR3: CSAPRLAGEGAYF. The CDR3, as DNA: TGCAGTGCCCCGCGACTAGCGGGAGAGGGGGCGTACTTC.

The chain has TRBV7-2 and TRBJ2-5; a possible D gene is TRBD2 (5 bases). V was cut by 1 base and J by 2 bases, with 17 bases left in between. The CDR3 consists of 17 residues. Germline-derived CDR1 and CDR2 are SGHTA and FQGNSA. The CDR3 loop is CASSLVGPARGQETQYF. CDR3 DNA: TGTGCCAGCAGCTTAGTAGGCCCAGCACGGGGACAAGAGACCCAGTACTTC.

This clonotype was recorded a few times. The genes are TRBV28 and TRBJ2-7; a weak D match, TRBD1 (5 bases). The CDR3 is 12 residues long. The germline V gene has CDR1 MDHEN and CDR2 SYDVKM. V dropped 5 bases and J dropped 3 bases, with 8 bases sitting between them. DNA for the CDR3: TGTGCCAGCAGTACAGGCCTCTACGAGCAGTACTTC. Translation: CASSTGLYEQYF.

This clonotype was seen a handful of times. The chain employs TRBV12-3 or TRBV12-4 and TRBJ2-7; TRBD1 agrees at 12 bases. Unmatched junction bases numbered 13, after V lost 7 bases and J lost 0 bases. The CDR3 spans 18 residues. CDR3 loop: CASTQRDRGRPFSYEQYF. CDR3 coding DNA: TGTGCCAGCACCCAACGGGACAGGGGGCGGCCTTTCTCCTACGAGCAGTACTTC.

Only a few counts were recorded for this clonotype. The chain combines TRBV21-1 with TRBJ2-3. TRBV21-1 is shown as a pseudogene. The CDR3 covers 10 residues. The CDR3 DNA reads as TGTGCCAGCCTAACAGATACGCAGTATTTT. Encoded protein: CASLTDTQYF.

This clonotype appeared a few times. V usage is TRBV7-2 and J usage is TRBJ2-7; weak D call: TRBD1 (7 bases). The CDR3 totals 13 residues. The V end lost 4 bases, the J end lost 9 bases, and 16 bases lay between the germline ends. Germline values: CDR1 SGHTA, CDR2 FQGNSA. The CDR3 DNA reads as TGTGCCAGCAGCTCACAGGGGCCCGGGGGGCAGTACTTC. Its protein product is CASSSQGPGGQYF.